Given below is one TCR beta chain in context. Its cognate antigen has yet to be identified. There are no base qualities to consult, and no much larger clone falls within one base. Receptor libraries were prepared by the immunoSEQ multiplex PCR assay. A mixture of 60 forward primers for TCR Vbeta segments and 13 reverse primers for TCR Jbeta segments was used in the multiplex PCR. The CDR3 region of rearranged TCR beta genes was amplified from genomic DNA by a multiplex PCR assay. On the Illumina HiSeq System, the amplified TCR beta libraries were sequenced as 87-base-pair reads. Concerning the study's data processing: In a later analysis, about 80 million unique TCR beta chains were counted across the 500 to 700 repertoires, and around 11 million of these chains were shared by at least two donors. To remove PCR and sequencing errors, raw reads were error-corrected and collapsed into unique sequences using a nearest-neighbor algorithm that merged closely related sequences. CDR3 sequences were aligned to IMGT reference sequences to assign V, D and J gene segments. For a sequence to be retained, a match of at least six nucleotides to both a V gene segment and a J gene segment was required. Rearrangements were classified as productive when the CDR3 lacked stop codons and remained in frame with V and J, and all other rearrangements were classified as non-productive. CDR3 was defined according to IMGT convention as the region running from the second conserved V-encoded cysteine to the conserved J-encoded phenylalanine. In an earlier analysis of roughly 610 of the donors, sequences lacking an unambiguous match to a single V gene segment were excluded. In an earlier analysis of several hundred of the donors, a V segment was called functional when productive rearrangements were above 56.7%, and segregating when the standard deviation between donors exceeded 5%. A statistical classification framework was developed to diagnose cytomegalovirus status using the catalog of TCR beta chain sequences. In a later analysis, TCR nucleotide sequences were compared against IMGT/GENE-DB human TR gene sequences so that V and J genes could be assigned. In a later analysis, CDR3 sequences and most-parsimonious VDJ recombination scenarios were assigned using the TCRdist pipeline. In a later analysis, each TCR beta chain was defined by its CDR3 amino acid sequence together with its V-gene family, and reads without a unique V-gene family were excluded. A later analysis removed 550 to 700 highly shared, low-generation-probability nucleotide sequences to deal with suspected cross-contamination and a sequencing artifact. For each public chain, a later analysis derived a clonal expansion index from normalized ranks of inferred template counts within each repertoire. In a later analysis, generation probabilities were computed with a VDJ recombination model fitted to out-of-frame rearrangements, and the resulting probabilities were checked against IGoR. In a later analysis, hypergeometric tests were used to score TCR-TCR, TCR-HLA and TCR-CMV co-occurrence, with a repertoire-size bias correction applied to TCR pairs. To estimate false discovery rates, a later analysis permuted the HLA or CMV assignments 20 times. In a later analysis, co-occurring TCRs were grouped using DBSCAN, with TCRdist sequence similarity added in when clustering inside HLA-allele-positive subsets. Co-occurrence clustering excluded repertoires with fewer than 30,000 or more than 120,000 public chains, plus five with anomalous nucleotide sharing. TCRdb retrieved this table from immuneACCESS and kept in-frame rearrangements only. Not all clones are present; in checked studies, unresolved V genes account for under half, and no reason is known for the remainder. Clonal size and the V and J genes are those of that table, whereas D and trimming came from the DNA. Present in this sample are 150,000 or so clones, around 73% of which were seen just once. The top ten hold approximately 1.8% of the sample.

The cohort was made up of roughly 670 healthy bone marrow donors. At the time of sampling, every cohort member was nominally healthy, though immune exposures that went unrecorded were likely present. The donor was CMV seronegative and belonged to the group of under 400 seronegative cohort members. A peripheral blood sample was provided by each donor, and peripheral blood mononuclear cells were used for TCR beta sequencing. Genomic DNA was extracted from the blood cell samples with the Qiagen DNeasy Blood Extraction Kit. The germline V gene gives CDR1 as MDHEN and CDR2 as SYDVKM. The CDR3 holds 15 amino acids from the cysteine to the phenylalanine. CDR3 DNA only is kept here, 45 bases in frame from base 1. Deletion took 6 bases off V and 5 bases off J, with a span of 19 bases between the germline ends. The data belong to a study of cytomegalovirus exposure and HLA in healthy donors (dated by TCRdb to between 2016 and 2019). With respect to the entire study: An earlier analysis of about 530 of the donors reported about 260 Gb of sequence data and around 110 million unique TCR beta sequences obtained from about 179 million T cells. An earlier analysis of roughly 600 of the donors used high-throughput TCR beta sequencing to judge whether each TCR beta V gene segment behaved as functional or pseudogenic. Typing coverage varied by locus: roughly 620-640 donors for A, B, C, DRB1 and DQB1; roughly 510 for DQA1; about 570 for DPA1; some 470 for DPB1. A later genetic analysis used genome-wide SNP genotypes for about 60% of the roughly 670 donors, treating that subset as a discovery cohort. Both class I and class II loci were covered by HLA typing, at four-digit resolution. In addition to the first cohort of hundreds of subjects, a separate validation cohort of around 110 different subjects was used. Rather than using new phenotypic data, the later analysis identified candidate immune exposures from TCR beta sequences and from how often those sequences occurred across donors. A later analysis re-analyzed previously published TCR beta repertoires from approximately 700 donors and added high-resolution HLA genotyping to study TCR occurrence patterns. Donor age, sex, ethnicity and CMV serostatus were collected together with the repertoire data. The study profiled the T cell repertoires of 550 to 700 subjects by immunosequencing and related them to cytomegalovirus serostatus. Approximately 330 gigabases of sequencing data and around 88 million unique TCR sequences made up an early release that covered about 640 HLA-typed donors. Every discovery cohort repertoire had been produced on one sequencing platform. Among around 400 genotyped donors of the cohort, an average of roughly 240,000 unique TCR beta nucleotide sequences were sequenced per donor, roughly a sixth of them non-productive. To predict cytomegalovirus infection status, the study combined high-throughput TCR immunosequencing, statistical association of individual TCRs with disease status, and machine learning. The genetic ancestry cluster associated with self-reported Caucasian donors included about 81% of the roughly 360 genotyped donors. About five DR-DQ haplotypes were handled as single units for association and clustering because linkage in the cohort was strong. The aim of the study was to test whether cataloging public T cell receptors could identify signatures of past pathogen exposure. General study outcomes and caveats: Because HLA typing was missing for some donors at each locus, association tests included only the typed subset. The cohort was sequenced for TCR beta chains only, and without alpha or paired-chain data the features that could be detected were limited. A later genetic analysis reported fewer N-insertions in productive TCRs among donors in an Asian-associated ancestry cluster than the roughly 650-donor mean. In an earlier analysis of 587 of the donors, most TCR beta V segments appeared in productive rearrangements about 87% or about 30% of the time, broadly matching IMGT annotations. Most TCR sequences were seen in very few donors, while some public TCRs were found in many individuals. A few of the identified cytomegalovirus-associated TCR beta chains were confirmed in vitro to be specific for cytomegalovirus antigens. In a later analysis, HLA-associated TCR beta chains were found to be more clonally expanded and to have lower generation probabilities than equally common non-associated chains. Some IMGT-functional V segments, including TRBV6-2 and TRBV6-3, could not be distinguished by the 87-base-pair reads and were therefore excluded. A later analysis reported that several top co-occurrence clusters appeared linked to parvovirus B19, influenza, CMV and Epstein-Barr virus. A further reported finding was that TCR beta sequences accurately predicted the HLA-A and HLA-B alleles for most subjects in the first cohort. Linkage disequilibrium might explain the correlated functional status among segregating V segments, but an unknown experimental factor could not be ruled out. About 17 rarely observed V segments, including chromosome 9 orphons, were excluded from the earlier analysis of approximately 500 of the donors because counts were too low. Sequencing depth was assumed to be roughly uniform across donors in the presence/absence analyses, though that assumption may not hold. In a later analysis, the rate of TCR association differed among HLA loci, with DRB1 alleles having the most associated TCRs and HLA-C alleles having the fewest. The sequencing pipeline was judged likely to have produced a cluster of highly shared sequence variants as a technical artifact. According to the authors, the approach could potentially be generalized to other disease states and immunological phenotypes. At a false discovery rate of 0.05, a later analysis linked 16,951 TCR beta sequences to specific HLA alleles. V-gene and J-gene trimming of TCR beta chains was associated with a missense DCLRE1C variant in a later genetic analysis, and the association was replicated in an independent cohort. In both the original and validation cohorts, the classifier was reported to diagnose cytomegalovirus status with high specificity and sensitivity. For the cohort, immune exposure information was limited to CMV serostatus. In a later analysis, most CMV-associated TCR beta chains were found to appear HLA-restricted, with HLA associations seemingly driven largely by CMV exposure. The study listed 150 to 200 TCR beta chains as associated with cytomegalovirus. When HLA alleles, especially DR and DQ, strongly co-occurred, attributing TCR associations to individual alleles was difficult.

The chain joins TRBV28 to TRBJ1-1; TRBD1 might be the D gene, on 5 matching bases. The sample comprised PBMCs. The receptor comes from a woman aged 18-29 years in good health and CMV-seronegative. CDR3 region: CASRSGTWERTEAFF. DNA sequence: TGTGCCAGCAGATCTGGGACTTGGGAACGTACTGAAGCTTTCTTT.